These 18 T cell receptor beta chains were sequenced from one sample in a study of molecular identifiers for immune sequencing clone quantification. From the PCR reads, TCRdb called clonotypes with MiXCR, one entry per CDR3 protein. Of more than 450,000 distinct CDR3 sequences listed, about a quarter are singletons. Sample: naive CD8+ T cells from blood, with Jurkat cell RNA spiked in. The sample's subset: FACS-sorted CD8+CD4-CCR7+CD45RA+ naive T cells. Source of these receptors: a human donor in good health. Some libraries in this study had Jurkat cell RNA spiked in.

This clonotype was seen a handful of times. This sequence joins TRBV20-1 and TRBJ2-7, with 8 nucleotides matching TRBD2. This CDR3 contains 16 residues. Germline-derived CDR1 and CDR2 are DFQATT and SNEGSKA (reference sequence). V was clipped by 4 bases and J by 0 bases; unmatched bases: 11. The DNA for the CDR3 is TGCAGTGCTACTTCGGGGGGGCTAGCCACCTCCTACGAGCAGTACTTC. Translated: CSATSGGLATSYEQYF.

The rearrangement joins TRBV11-2 to TRBJ2-3; 11 bases agree with TRBD2. The V and J ends lost 6 bases and 6 bases, in that order; junction bases with no gene match: 8. From germline, CDR1 is SGHAT and CDR2 FQNNGV. This CDR3 comprises 15 residues. The CDR3 is CASRKVAGGPDTQYF. The CDR3 DNA is TGTGCCAGCAGGAAGGTAGCGGGAGGGCCCGATACGCAGTATTTT.

This clonotype was picked up a small number of times. The genes are TRBV11-2 and TRBJ2-7; 10 nucleotides match TRBD2. From germline, CDR1 is SGHAT and CDR2 FQNNGV. The CDR3 sequence is 16 residues long. Trimming at V came to 3 bases and at J to 2 bases, leaving 7 bases not matched to a gene. The CDR3 loop reads CASSFPVSGGPYEQYF. Here the CDR3 DNA reads TGTGCCAGCAGCTTCCCCGTTAGCGGGGGGCCCTACGAGCAGTACTTC.

This clonotype was found many times. V and J are TRBV4-3 and TRBJ1-1; D may be TRBD1 (5 bases). The CDR3 is 15 amino acids. Germline V gives CDR1 LGHNA, CDR2 YSLEER. Deletions cut 0 bases from V and 5 bases from J, with 13 bases between. The CDR3 DNA follows: TGCGCCAGCAGCCAAGAATCTGGGGGAAGTACTGAAGCTTTCTTT. It specifies CASSQESGGSTEAFF.

The chain recombines TRBV7-6 with TRBJ2-3; 14 positions match TRBD2. V lost 5 bases, J lost 5 bases, and 15 bases stayed unmatched. CDR1 and CDR2 (germline): SGHVS, FNYEAQ. The CDR3 runs 19 residues. The CDR3 nucleotides are TGTGCCAGCAGCCAAAAACCGAGACTAGCGGGGGGGCCCAAAGATACGCAGTATTTT. This encodes CASSQKPRLAGGPKDTQYF.

This clonotype has a handful of counts. The chain joins TRBV6-2 or TRBV6-3 to TRBJ1-5, with a tentative D call TRBD1 (6 bases). V lost 2 bases and J 0 bases, leaving 14 bases between the germline ends. Per the germline V gene, CDR1 is MNHEY and CDR2 is SVGEGT. The CDR3 is made up of 17 amino acids. The CDR3 loop reads CASSYGGQPNSNQPQHF. In nucleotides, the CDR3 is TGTGCCAGCAGTTACGGTGGACAGCCAAATAGCAATCAGCCCCAGCATTTT.

The gene calls are TRBV20-1 and TRBJ2-2; no definite D call. Germline V gives CDR1 DFQATT, CDR2 SNEGSKA (reference sequence). CDR3 length: 13 residues. With 5 bases removed from V and 3 bases from J, the gap between germline ends came to 10 bases. The CDR3 DNA is TGCAGTGCTTCCCGTGGGGACACCGGGGAGCTGTTTTTT. Translating gives CSASRGDTGELFF.

V and J are TRBV20-1 and TRBJ2-7; a possible D gene is TRBD2 (6 bases). Trimming took off 6 bases at V and 4 bases at J, with 22 bases between the two ends. The CDR3 covers 15 residues. The germline CDR1 and CDR2 sequences are DFQATT and SNEGSKA (reference sequence). The CDR3 DNA sequence: TGCAGTGCCTCCCCTTTGACGGGAGTGGGGTACGAGCAGTACTTC. It yields the protein CSASPLTGVGYEQYF.

The chain recombines TRBV3-1 with TRBJ1-2; 11 positions match TRBD1. The CDR3 has 15 amino acids. CDR1 and CDR2 from the germline V gene are LGHDT and YNNKEL (reference sequence). With 4 bases clipped from V and 8 bases from J, the junction kept 9 bases outside the gene matches. CDR3 bases: TGTGCCAGCAGCCCAAGGACAGGGGGCGTTGAAGGCTACACCTTC. It translates to CASSPRTGGVEGYTF. The whole variable domain, remainder taken from reference TRBV3-1 and TRBJ1-2, is DTAVSQTPKYLVTQMGNDKSIKCEQNLGHDTMYWYKQDSKKFLKIMFSYNNKELIINETVPNRFSPKSPDKAHLNLHINSLELGDSAVYFCASSPRTGGVEGYTFGSGTRLTVV.

On this clonotype itself: An end of the junction differs from the germline gene, which may be a read error. The J gene is TRBJ2-3, the V gene TRBV7-6; tentatively, D is TRBD1 or TRBD2 (6 bases each). This CDR3 spans 15 amino acids. Germline V CDR1 and CDR2: SGHVS, FNYEAQ. The CDR3 loop reads CASSLAGGSTDAQYF. For the CDR3, the DNA is TGTGCCAGCAGCTTAGCAGGGGGGAGCACAGATGCGCAGTATTTT.

Points on this clonotype: A read error may be the cause here, since a much bigger clone is one base away. The chain joins TRBV7-2 to TRBJ2-5, with D unresolved. The CDR3 extends over 13 amino acids. Germline CDR1 and CDR2: SGHTA and FQGNSA. The CDR3: CASSPRYQETLYF. CDR3 DNA: TGTGCCAGCAGCCCGAGATACCAAGAGACCCTGTACTTC.

This clonotype came up many times. The V call is TRBV7-9, the J call TRBJ2-6; D gene unclear. V was pared by 2 bases and J by 9 bases, with 14 bases between. CDR1 is SEHNR, CDR2 FQNEAQ, per germline (reference sequence). The CDR3 is made up of 15 amino acids. CDR3: CASSLTFDRYNVLTF. CDR3 nucleotides: TGTGCCAGCAGCTTAACCTTCGATCGCTACAACGTCCTGACTTTC.

The V and J genes are TRBV28 and TRBJ1-1; D uncertain. This CDR3 is 14 amino acids long. The germline gives CDR1 MDHEN, CDR2 SYDVKM. CDR3 in DNA: TGTGTCAGTAGTTTCACCAAATGGAACACTGAAGCTTTCTTT. Translating it yields CVSSFTKWNTEAFF.

J is TRBJ2-7 and V is TRBV19; TRBD1 is a possible D gene (6 bases). V lost 6 bases to trimming and J lost 3 bases, with 12 bases between them. Germline-derived CDR1 and CDR2 are LNHDA and SQIVND (reference sequence). The CDR3 runs to 13 residues. The CDR3 protein is CASSAGAIYEQYF. CDR3 DNA: TGTGCCAGTAGCGCAGGGGCCATCTACGAGCAGTACTTC.

The J gene is TRBJ1-5, the V gene TRBV20-1; no clear D. Per the germline V gene, CDR1 is DFQATT and CDR2 is SNEGSKA (reference sequence). V was pared by 6 bases and J by 0 bases, with 15 bases between. The CDR3 spans 15 residues. The CDR3 sequence is CSASRGIYSNQPQHF. The CDR3 DNA reads as TGCAGTGCCAGCCGGGGTATCTATAGCAATCAGCCCCAGCATTTT.

The chain joins TRBV2 to TRBJ1-6; D is undetermined. The CDR3 totals 14 residues. V dropped 1 base and J dropped 12 bases, with 13 bases sitting between them. The germline V gene has CDR1 SNHLY and CDR2 FYNNEI. CDR3 residues: CASSEVVTPGPLHF. Here the CDR3 DNA reads TGTGCCAGCAGTGAAGTCGTCACGCCGGGACCCCTCCACTTT.

The chain employs TRBV12-3 or TRBV12-4 and TRBJ2-7; D may correspond to TRBD1 or TRBD2 (5 bases each). The CDR3 contains 14 residues. V was shortened by 7 bases and J by 5 bases, with 18 bases between the two germline ends. The CDR3 nucleotides read TGTGCCAGCACCTGGGGGAGCTTTGAGGACGAGCAGTACTTC. Translated: CASTWGSFEDEQYF.

This clonotype came up many times. CDR3: CASSSTGTGTEGQYF. Written as DNA, the CDR3 is TGTGCCAGCAGCTCCACCGGGACAGGGACCGAAGGGCAGTACTTC. The rearrangement joins TRBV7-9 to TRBJ2-7, with 9 nucleotides matching TRBD1. V lost 4 bases and J lost 9; bases outside the gene matches: 13. Looked up from germline, CDR1 is SEHNR and CDR2 is FQNEAQ (reference sequence). The length of the CDR3 is 15 residues.